This T cell receptor (beta chain) is drawn from a study of cytomegalovirus exposure and HLA in healthy donors. The study's findings and limits: Earlier results showed most TCR beta V segments being productive about 87% or about 30% of the time.

It was with 60 Vbeta and 13 Jbeta primers that the PCR ran. Per the original methods: About 12 million of the approximately 80 million unique TCR beta chains counted in a later analysis were shared. Produced via immunoSEQ multiplex PCR; TCRdb's table is partial and in-frame only. V and J calls and clone size are as listed in that table; D and trimming were resolved from the DNA. The sample includes about 170,000 clones. Of note for this clone: The antigen is undetermined.

Germline-derived CDR1 and CDR2 are SEHNR and FQNEAQ (reference sequence). The CDR3 consists of 14 residues. Trimming took 4 bases from V and 6 from J; bases not matched to a gene: 8. The source material was PBMCs. The chain uses TRBV7-9 and TRBJ1-1; 7 bases are shared with TRBD1. The receptor was derived from a woman aged 55-70 years in good health and CMV-seronegative. The CDR3 loop is CASSSLTGIAEAFF. The DNA for the CDR3 is TGTGCCAGCAGCTCATTGACAGGGATTGCTGAAGCTTTCTTT.